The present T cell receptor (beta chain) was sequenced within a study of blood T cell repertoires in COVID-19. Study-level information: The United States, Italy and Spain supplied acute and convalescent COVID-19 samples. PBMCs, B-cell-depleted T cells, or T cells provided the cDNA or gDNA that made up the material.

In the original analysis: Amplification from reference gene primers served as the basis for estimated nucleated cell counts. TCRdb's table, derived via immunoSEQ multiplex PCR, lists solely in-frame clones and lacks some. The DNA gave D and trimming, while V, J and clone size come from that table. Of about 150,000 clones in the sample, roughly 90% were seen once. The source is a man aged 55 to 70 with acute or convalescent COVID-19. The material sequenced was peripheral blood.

For the CDR3, the DNA is TGTGCCAGCAGTGAATGGGCGGGGCACAATGAGCAGTTCTTC. This sequence encodes CASSEWAGHNEQFF. This sequence joins TRBV2 and TRBJ2-1; tentatively, D is TRBD2 (6 bases). Germline assignment: CDR1 SNHLY and CDR2 FYNNEI. V was pared by 2 bases and J by 5 bases, with 10 bases between. The CDR3 consists of 14 residues.